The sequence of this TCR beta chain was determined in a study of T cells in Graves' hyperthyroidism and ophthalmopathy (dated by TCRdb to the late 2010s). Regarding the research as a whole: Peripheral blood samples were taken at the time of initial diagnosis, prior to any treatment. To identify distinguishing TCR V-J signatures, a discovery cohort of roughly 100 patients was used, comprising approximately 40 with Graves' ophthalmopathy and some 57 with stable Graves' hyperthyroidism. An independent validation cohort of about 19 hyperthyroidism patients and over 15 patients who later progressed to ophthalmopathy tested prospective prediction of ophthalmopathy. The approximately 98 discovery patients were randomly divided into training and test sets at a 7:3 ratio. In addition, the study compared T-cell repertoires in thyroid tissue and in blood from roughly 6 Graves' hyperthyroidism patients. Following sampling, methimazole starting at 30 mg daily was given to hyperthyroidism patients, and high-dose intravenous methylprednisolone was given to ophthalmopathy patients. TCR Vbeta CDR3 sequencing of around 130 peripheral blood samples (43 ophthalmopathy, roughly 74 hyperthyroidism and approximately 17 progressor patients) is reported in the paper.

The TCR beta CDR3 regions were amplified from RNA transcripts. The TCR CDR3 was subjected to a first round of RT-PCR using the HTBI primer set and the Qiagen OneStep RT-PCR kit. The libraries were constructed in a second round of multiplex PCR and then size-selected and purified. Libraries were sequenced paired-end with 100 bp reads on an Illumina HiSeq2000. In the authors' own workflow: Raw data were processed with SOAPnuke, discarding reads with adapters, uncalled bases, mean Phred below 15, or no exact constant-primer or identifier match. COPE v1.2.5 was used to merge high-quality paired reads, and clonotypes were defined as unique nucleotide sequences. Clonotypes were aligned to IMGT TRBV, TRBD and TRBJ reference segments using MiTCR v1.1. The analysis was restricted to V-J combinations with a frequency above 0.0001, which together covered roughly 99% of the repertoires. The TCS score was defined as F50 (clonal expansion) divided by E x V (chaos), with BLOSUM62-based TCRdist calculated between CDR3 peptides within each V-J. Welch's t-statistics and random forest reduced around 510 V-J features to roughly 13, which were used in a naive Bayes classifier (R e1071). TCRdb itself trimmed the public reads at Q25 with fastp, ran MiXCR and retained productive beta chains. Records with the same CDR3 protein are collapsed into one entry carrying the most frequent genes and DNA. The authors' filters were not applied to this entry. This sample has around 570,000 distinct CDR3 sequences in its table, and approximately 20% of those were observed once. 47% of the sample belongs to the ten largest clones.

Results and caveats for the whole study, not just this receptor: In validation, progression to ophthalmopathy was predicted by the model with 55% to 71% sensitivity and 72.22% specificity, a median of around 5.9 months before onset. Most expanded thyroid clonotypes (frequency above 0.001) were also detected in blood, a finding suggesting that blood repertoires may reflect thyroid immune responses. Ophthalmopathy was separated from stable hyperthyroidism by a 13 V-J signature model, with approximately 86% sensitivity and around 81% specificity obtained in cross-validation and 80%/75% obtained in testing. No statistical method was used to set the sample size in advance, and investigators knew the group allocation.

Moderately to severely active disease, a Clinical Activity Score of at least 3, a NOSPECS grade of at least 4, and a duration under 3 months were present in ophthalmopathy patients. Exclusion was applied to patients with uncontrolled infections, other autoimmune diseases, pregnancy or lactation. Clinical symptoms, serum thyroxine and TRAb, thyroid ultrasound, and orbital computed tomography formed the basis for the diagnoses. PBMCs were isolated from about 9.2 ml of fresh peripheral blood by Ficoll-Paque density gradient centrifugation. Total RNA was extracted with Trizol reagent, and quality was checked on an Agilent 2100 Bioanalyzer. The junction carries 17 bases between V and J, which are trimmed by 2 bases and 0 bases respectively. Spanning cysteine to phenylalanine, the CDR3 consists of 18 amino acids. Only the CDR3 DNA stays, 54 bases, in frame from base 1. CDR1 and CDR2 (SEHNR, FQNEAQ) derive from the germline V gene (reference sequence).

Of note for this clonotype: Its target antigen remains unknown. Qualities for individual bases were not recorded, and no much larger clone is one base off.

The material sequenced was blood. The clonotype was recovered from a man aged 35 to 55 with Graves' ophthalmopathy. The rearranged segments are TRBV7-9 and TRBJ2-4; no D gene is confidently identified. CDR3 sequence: CASSLRAHYALAKNIQYF. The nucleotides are TGTGCCAGCAGCTTAAGGGCCCACTACGCGCTAGCCAAAAACATTCAGTACTTC.